This TCR beta chain was captured by sequencing in a study of glioma-infiltrating T cells after dendritic cell vaccination. Regarding the study as a whole: Higher pretreatment TIL content predicted longer progression-free time and survival.

The repertoire was sequenced with immunoSEQ multiplex PCR; TCRdb's copy has only in-frame clones and lacks some. Among tens of thousands of clones listed, around 81% were seen once. A remark on this clone: Its cognate antigen is unknown.

The V gene's germline CDR1 is GTSNPN and CDR2 SVGIG (reference sequence). The germline V and J ends were trimmed by 1 base and 10 bases, with 11 bases remaining between them. This CDR3 is built from 12 residues. The sequenced sample was blood, obtained before dendritic cell vaccination. This sequence joins TRBV30 and TRBJ2-1; D is unclear. The receptor was derived from a human donor with glioblastoma. This CDR3 is CAWSETVREQFF. CDR3 nucleotides: TGTGCCTGGAGTGAAACAGTACGGGAGCAGTTCTTC.